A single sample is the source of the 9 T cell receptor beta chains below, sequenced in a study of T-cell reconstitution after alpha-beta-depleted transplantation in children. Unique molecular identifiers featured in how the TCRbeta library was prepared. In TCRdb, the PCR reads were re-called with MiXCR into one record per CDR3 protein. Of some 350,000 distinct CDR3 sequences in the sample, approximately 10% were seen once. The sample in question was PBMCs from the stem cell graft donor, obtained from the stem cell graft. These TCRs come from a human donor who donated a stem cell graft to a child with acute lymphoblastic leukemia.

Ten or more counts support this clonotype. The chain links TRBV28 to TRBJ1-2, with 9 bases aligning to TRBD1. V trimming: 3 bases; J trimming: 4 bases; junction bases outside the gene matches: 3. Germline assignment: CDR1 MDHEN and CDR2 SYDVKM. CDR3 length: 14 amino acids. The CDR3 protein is CASSLRGQGYGYTF. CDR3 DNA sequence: TGTGCCAGCAGTTTGCGGGGACAGGGCTATGGCTACACCTTC.

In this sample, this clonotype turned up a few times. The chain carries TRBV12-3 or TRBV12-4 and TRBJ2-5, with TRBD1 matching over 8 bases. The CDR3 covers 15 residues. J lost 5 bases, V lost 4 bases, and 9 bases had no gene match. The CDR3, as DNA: TGTGCCAGCAGTTCCTATGGACAGGGTGGGGAGACCCAGTACTTC. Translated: CASSSYGQGGETQYF.

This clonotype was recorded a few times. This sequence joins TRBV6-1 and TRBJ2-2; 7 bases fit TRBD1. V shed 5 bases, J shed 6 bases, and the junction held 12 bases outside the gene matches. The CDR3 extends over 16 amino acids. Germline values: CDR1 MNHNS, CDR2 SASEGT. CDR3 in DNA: TGTGCCAGCAGTCCCCAGGGGGAACAGGAAGCCGGGGAGCTGTTTTTT. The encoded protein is CASSPQGEQEAGELFF.

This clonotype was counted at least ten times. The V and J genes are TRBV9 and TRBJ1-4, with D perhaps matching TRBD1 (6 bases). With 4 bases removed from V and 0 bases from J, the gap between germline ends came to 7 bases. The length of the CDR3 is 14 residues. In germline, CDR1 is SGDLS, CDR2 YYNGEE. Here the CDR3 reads CASSRTATNEKLFF. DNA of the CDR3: TGTGCCAGCAGCAGGACAGCAACTAATGAAAAACTGTTTTTT.

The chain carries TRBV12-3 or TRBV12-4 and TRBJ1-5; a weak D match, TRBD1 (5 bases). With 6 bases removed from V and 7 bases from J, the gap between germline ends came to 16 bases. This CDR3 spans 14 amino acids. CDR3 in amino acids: CASSSGLPEQPQHF. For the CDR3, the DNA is TGTGCCAGCAGCTCGGGACTCCCTGAGCAGCCCCAGCATTTT.

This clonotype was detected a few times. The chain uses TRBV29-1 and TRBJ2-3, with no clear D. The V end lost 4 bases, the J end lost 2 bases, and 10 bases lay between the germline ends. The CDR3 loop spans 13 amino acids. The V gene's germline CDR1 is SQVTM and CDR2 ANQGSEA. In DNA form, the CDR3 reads TGCAGCGTTGTTGGCAGGACCACAGATACGCAGTATTTT. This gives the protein CSVVGRTTDTQYF.

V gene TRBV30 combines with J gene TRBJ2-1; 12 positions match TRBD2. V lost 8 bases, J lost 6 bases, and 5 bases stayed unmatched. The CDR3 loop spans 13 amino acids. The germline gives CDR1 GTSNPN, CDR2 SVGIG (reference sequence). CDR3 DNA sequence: TGTGCCGGCACTAGCGGGAGGCGCAATGAGCAGTTCTTC. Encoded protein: CAGTSGRRNEQFF.

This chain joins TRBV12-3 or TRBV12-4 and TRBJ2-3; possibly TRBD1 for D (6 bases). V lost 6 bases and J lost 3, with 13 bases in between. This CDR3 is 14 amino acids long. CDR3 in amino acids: CASSTDRATDTQYF. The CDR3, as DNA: TGTGCCAGCAGCACGGACAGAGCAACAGATACGCAGTATTTT.

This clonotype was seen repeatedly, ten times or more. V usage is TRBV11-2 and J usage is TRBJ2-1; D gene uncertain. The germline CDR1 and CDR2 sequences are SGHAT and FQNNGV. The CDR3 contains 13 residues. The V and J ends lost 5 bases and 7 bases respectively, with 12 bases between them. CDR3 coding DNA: TGTGCCAGCAGCCCTTTCACCGGGAATGAGCAGTTCTTC. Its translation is CASSPFTGNEQFF.